Listed below are T cell receptor beta chains from one sample, sequenced in a study of T cells in Graves' hyperthyroidism and ophthalmopathy. TCRdb analysed the multiplex PCR reads with MiXCR anew, one entry per CDR3 protein. The sample has hundreds of thousands of distinct CDR3 sequences, 22% seen once. The specimen sequenced was blood. The receptors were gathered from a man aged 30 to 45 with Graves' ophthalmopathy. CDR3s include the opening cysteine and the closing phenylalanine or tryptophan. The D gene is left open where the match is weak. Some rows mark clone size as missing; the rest say once, few, many or name a class of expanded clone.

abundance,d_gene,j_gene,v_gene,CDR3aa,CDR3nt
-,TRBD2,TRBJ2-5,TRBV3-1,CASSSQRDYQETQHF,TGTGCCAGCAGCTCACAGCGGGACTACCAAGAGACCCAGCACTTC
many,TRBD2,TRBJ2-1,TRBV12-3/TRBV12-4,CASNVAGVGNEQFF,TGTGCCAGCAATGTAGCGGGAGTGGGGAATGAGCAGTTCTTC
-,TRBD2,TRBJ2-1,TRBV24-1,CATSDLRLAGENEQFF,TGTGCCACCAGTGATTTGCGACTAGCGGGAGAAAATGAGCAGTTCTTC
-,TRBD1,TRBJ1-5,TRBV6-9,CASSYGTGVGQPQHF,TGTGCCAGCAGTTACGGGACAGGGGTAGGTCAGCCCCAGCATTTT
-,-,TRBJ1-3,TRBV27,CASSLSGPSSGNTIYF,TGTGCCAGCAGCCTCTCCGGCCCCAGCTCTGGAAACACCATATATTTT
many,-,TRBJ2-3,TRBV5-1,CASSPLHRPSGSSTDTQYF,TGCGCCAGCTCACCCTTACATCGACCGAGCGGCAGTAGCACAGATACGCAGTATTTT
once,-,TRBJ2-2,TRBV6-2/TRBV6-3,CASRDTTNTGELFF,TGTGCCAGCAGGGACACCACGAACACCGGGGAGCTGTTTTTT
once,TRBD2,TRBJ2-1,TRBV5-5,CASPGGKGNEQFF,TGTGCCAGCCCGGGGGGGAAGGGCAATGAGCAGTTCTTC
-,-,TRBJ1-3,TRBV11-2,CASSPPKGSGNTIYF,TGTGCCAGCAGCCCGCCAAAGGGCTCTGGAAACACCATATATTTT
-,TRBD2,TRBJ2-1,TRBV20-1,CSARDRLAGGGGYNEQFF,TGCAGTGCTAGAGATAGACTAGCGGGAGGAGGGGGTTACAATGAGCAGTTCTTC
few,TRBD1,TRBJ2-7,TRBV5-1,CASSRDRSLFEQYF,TGCGCCAGCAGTAGGGACAGGTCCCTATTCGAGCAGTACTTC
few,TRBD1,TRBJ1-5,TRBV28,CASSPWTGGGNQPQHF,TGTGCCAGCAGCCCATGGACAGGGGGAGGAAATCAGCCCCAGCATTTT
many,-,TRBJ1-3,TRBV7-8,CASSLRVGSGNTIYF,TGTGCCAGCAGCTTAAGGGTCGGTTCTGGAAACACCATATATTTT
many,-,TRBJ1-1,TRBV12-3/TRBV12-4,CASTVGPRNTEAFF,TGTGCCAGCACCGTCGGCCCCCGGAACACTGAAGCTTTCTTT
few,-,TRBJ1-2,TRBV12-3/TRBV12-4,CASSRLYGYTF,TGTGCCAGCAGCCGCTTGTATGGCTACACCTTC
-,TRBD2,TRBJ2-1,TRBV10-3,CAISGGLAGYNEQFF,TGTGCCATCAGTGGAGGACTAGCGGGCTACAATGAGCAGTTCTTC
once,-,TRBJ2-5,TRBV9,CASSVGATKETQYF,TGTGCCAGCAGCGTAGGGGCCACGAAAGAGACCCAGTACTTC
few,TRBD2,TRBJ2-7,TRBV11-2,CASSFRAPLAGGLREQYF,TGTGCCAGCAGCTTCCGAGCCCCACTAGCGGGAGGGTTAAGGGAGCAGTACTTC
many,TRBD1,TRBJ1-5,TRBV12-3/TRBV12-4,CASSRQGYNQPQHF,TGTGCCAGCAGTAGACAGGGGTACAATCAGCCCCAGCATTTT
many,-,TRBJ2-1,TRBV28,CASSLGSWEQFF,TGTGCCAGCAGTTTGGGAAGTTGGGAGCAGTTCTTC
many,-,TRBJ1-6,TRBV3-1,CASSQGGTPLHF,TGTGCCAGCAGCCAAGGTGGGACACCCCTCCACTTT
few,-,TRBJ2-5,TRBV3-1,CASRHYRDGGRETQYF,TGTGCCAGCAGACACTACAGGGACGGTGGAAGGGAGACCCAGTACTTC
few,-,TRBJ1-5,TRBV15,CATSRLNTGGNQPQHF,TGTGCCACCAGCAGATTGAACACGGGTGGAAATCAGCCCCAGCATTTT
many,-,TRBJ2-3,TRBV7-2,CASSPGPTDTQYF,TGTGCCAGCAGCCCAGGACCCACAGATACGCAGTATTTT
-,-,TRBJ2-3,TRBV3-1,CASSRKITDTQYF,TGTGCCAGCAGCCGAAAAATCACAGATACGCAGTATTTT